These 27 T cell receptor beta chains were sequenced from one sample in a study of T cells expressing NK-cell markers. With the 5' RACE reads reprocessed, TCRdb shows one record per CDR3 protein and no DNA. Recorded for this sample: roughly 390,000 distinct CDR3 sequences. The material sequenced was blood T cells: a sorted CD56 or NKG2C T cell subset, CD4+ or CD8+ T cells, or bulk PBMC T cells (not recorded which). Receptor source: a woman between 45 and 60 years old in good health.

By frequency, this clonotype is medium-sized (0.01 to 0.1%). V usage is TRBV20-1 and J usage is TRBJ2-5; no DNA is available, so the TRBD1 call from TCRdb remains unchecked. The CDR3 runs 15 residues. The V gene's germline CDR1 is DFQATT and CDR2 SNEGSKA (reference sequence). The chain's CDR3 is CSATLDSGTQETQYF.

The CDR3 spells CASSLEGGTVFTGELFF. This chain links TRBV5-5 with TRBJ2-2; TCRdb designates TRBD1, a call that cannot be tested without DNA. CDR1 and CDR2 (germline): SGHKS, YYEKEE (reference sequence). The CDR3 is 17 residues long.

The rearrangement uses TRBV10-2 and TRBJ2-7; TCRdb returns TRBD1, unconfirmable since there is no DNA. Germline CDR1 reads WSHSY; CDR2 reads SAAADI. The CDR3 loop spans 14 amino acids. CDR3 protein: CASSRPGEVYEQYF.

The genes are TRBV5-1 and TRBJ1-2; the D gene TCRdb calls, TRBD1, cannot be checked with no DNA. The CDR3 contains 15 residues. Germline V gene sequence: CDR1 SGHRS, CDR2 YFSETQ. This chain's CDR3 is CASSLLQAKLDGYTF.

The chain has TRBV5-5 and TRBJ2-2; there is no DNA to check the TCRdb D call of TRBD2. Germline V gene lookup returns CDR1 SGHKS and CDR2 YYEKEE (reference sequence). CDR3 length: 19 residues. The CDR3: CASSAGLAGGISNTGELFF. The full variable domain, with the rest looked up from reference TRBV5-5 and TRBJ2-2, is DAGVTQSPTHLIKTRGQQVTLRCSPISGHKSVSWYQQVLGQGPQFIFQYYEKEERGRGNFPDRFSARQFPNYSSELNVNALLLGDSALYLCASSAGLAGGISNTGELFFGEGSRLTVL.

V usage is TRBV12-3 or TRBV12-4 and J usage is TRBJ2-2; TCRdb reports TRBD2, a call that lacks DNA to check it against. The CDR3 spans 15 residues. The CDR3 reads CASTWDSPGTGELFF.

The rearrangement uses TRBV25-1 and TRBJ1-6; TCRdb picks TRBD1, but there is no DNA to check that call. Germline CDR1 reads MGHDK; CDR2 reads SYGVNS. The CDR3 covers 15 residues. The CDR3 loop reads CASSEDTGGGSPLHF.

The J gene is TRBJ2-1, the V gene TRBV29-1; the D call from TCRdb, TRBD1, cannot be confirmed without DNA. The CDR3 is made up of 11 amino acids. Germline V gene lookup returns CDR1 SQVTM and CDR2 ANQGSEA. The CDR3: CSVGGWEEQFF.

The J gene is TRBJ2-1, the V gene TRBV20-1; the TCRdb call, TRBD2, lacks DNA for checking. The CDR3 contains 16 residues. Germline CDR1 and CDR2: DFQATT and SNEGSKA (reference sequence). CDR3 in amino acids: CSAPVVGGRGYNEQFF.

The V and J genes are TRBV25-1 and TRBJ2-3; as DNA is missing, the TRBD1 call by TCRdb cannot be tested. Germline CDR1 MGHDK, CDR2 SYGVNS. There are 14 residues in the CDR3. The CDR3 sequence is CASSDPGTRDTQYF.

The rearrangement links TRBV10-1 to TRBJ1-6; with no DNA, the TCRdb D assignment of TRBD1 cannot be verified. The CDR3 is made up of 13 amino acids. Germline V lookup: CDR1 WNHNN, CDR2 SYGVQD (reference sequence). The CDR3 protein is CASSEGGTSPLHF.

CDR3 amino acids: CATSDSAVLETQYF. The chain uses TRBV24-1 and TRBJ2-5; the D call from TCRdb, TRBD1, cannot be confirmed without DNA. The V gene's germline CDR1 is KGHDR and CDR2 SFDVKD. This CDR3 has 14 amino acids.

The V gene is TRBV5-5, the J gene TRBJ1-2. The CDR3 sequence is 13 residues long. Looked up from germline, CDR1 is SGHKS and CDR2 is YYEKEE (reference sequence). The chain's CDR3 is CASSRGTNYGYTF.

The rearrangement joins TRBV18 to TRBJ2-1. Germline CDR1 is KGHSH and CDR2 is LQKENI. This CDR3 is 17 amino acids long. The CDR3 is CASSPRGGGRPYNEQFF.

The CDR3 here is CASSRGGGELFF. This chain uses TRBV12-3 or TRBV12-4 with TRBJ2-2; TCRdb indicates TRBD2, and absent DNA this call remains unverified. The CDR3 covers 12 residues.

The CDR3 sequence is CASRPRSIAGEGLEQYF. The V gene is TRBV5-1, the J gene TRBJ2-7; TCRdb names TRBD2, which stays unverified in the absence of DNA. Germline V CDR1 and CDR2: SGHRS, YFSETQ. The CDR3 is made up of 17 amino acids.

The chain has TRBV9 and TRBJ2-1; without DNA, the TCRdb call of TRBD2 cannot be checked. This CDR3 contains 14 residues. Germline assignment: CDR1 SGDLS and CDR2 YYNGEE. The chain's CDR3 is CASSEGTSLTEQFF.

V gene TRBV20-1 combines with J gene TRBJ2-6; the D gene TCRdb calls, TRBD1, cannot be checked with no DNA. The CDR3 spans 16 residues. Germline assignment: CDR1 DFQATT and CDR2 SNEGSKA (reference sequence). The CDR3 region is CSAREALRTGANVLTF.

J is TRBJ2-5 and V is TRBV2; TCRdb calls TRBD2, which cannot be checked without DNA. The CDR3 runs to 16 residues. In germline, CDR1 is SNHLY, CDR2 FYNNEI. CDR3 residues: CASSEGSGGFGETQYF.

CDR3 protein: CASSPGGEVQFF. This chain joins TRBV9 and TRBJ2-1; TCRdb gives TRBD2 as the D gene, but with no DNA this cannot be confirmed. The CDR3 loop spans 12 amino acids. Germline loops: CDR1 SGDLS, CDR2 YYNGEE.

This chain uses TRBV21-1 with TRBJ2-1; lacking DNA, the TRBD2 call made by TCRdb goes unchecked. TRBV21-1 is flagged as a pseudogene. The CDR3 spans 17 residues. The CDR3 region is CASSRGVSGRSYNEQFF.

The chain links TRBV20-1 to TRBJ2-5. Germline CDR1 and CDR2: DFQATT and SNEGSKA (reference sequence). The CDR3 is made up of 12 amino acids. CDR3 loop: CSARRMQETQYF.

The chain has TRBV24-1 and TRBJ2-3; with no DNA, the TCRdb D assignment of TRBD2 cannot be verified. The length of the CDR3 is 15 residues. The germline gives CDR1 KGHDR, CDR2 SFDVKD. CDR3: CATSKGGLSGDTQYF.

The V gene is TRBV19, the J gene TRBJ2-1; the TCRdb call, TRBD2, lacks DNA for checking. Germline CDR1 reads LNHDA; CDR2 reads SQIVND (reference sequence). CDR3 length: 15 amino acids. This CDR3 is CASSGIAGGINEQFF.

The rearrangement uses TRBV20-1 and TRBJ2-1; TCRdb designates TRBD2, a call that cannot be tested without DNA. CDR3 length equals 14 residues. Germline loops: CDR1 DFQATT, CDR2 SNEGSKA (reference sequence). CDR3 amino acids: CSAPSGNNYNEQFF.

J is TRBJ2-5 and V is TRBV29-1; as DNA is missing, the TRBD1 call by TCRdb cannot be tested. This CDR3 comprises 14 residues. Germline CDR1 SQVTM, CDR2 ANQGSEA. The CDR3: CSVLQGRYTETQYF.

The V call is TRBV24-1, the J call TRBJ2-7; as DNA is missing, the TRBD1 call by TCRdb cannot be tested. In germline, CDR1 is KGHDR, CDR2 SFDVKD. The CDR3 spans 15 residues. The CDR3 spells CATSEGGYGTYEQYF.